Sequencing of this T cell receptor (beta chain) was carried out in a study of CD8+CD57+ T cells in acquired aplastic anemia. The TCR beta profiling, which covered VDJ combination and CDR3 sequence, was carried out using genomic DNA as the template. Via MiXCR, TCRdb re-called the reads, giving one row per CDR3 protein. The table includes about 81,000 distinct CDR3 sequences, approximately 45% detected once. As regards this clonotype: The junction departs from germline at one end; a sequencing error may be responsible.

CDR1 is SQVTM and CDR2 is ANQGSEA in the germline V gene. The CDR3 is made up of 13 amino acids. This chain joins TRBV29-1 and TRBJ1-2; D is uncertain. The clonotype comes from a human donor in good health, serving as a control. The sample was sorted CD4+, CD8+, or CD8+CD57+ T cells (not recorded which) from PBMCs. The CDR3 spells CSVEGVMLNGYTF. CDR3 in DNA: TGCAGCGTCGAAGGAGTGATGTTAAATGGCTACACCTTC.